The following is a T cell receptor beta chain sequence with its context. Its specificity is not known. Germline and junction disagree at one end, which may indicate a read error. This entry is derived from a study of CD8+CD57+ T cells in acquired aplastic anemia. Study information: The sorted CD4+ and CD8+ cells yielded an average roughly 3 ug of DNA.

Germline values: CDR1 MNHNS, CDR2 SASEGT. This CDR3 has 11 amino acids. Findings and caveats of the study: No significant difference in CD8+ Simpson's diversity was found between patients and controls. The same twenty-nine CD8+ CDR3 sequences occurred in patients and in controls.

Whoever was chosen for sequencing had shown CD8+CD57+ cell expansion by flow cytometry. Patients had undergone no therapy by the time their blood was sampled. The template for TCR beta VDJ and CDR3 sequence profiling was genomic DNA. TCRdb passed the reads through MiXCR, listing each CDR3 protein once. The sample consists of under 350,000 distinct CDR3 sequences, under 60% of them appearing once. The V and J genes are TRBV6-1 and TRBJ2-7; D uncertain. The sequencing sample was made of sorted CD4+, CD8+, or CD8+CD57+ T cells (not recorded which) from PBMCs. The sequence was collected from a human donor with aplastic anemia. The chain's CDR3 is CASSDGAEQHF. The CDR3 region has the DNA TGTGCCAGCAGTGATGGAGCCGAGCAGCACTTC.